This TCR beta chain was identified in a study of blood T cells in healthy people across ages. General study points: TCR beta diversity, measured per million T cells, fell in a roughly linear way with age. Naive T cell percentage strongly correlated with TCR beta diversity.

From germline, CDR1 is SGHRS and CDR2 YFSETQ. This CDR3 is 13 amino acids long. Of note for this clonotype: Antigen specificity is unknown. An end of the junction differs from the germline gene, which may be a read error.

Per-sample yields of isolated PBMCs were at least 6 million. Sample-barcoded 5' priming and a J-beta primer mix drove a second PCR of about 6 to 12 cycles. TCRdb itself ran the 5' RACE reads through MiXCR, one entry per CDR3 protein. The sample lists about 1.6 million distinct CDR3 sequences, around 36% occurring once. This receptor was obtained from a woman aged 30 to 39 in good health. V gene TRBV5-1 combines with J gene TRBJ2-5; D not resolved. Material for sequencing was blood. CDR3 region: CASRQEGPETRYF. The CDR3 nucleotides are TGCGCCAGCAGGCAGGAAGGGCCGGAGACCCGGTACTTC.